This T cell receptor beta chain was profiled in a study of T cell responses to AZD1222 COVID-19 vaccine. Comments on this clone: Its target is unknown.

Whole-study findings and limits: No repertoire was sampled before or during the peak T cell response, only after it.

This CDR3 contains 13 residues. CDR1 is SGHVS, CDR2 FQNEAQ, per germline. Between the trimmed V and J ends, which lost 1 base and 4 bases, there was a span of 5 bases. Produced via immunoSEQ multiplex PCR; TCRdb's table is partial and in-frame only. This table holds around 160,000 clones, approximately 94% found once. Second doses were pooled across both intervals (about 4 or about 12 weeks). J is TRBJ2-1 and V is TRBV7-8, with D uncertain. The receptor was derived from an adult who received the AZD1222 COVID-19 vaccine. The specimen comprised peripheral blood, sampled 28 days after the second AZD1222 dose. In nucleotides, the CDR3 is TGTGCCAGCAGCTTAGATTTGTACAATGAGCAGTTCTTC. This encodes CASSLDLYNEQFF. The variable domain in full, completed from reference TRBV7-8 and TRBJ2-1, reads GAGVSQSPRYKVAKRGQDVALRCDPISGHVSLFWYQQALGQGPEFLTYFQNEAQLDKSGLPSDRFFAERPEGSVSTLKIQRTQQEDSAVYLCASSLDLYNEQFFGPGTRLTVL.